A single sample gave rise to the 22 T cell receptor beta chains below, sequenced in a study of T cell repertoires in cytomegalovirus infection. These receptors' targets are unknown. TCRdb passed the reads through MiXCR, listing each CDR3 protein once. Of about 500,000 distinct CDR3 sequences listed, 33% were seen once; the top ten hold roughly 17%. Here the sequenced sample was cultured PBMCs, taken from culture after CMV antigen stimulation. The receptors come from a human donor in good health (CMV status not recorded). Some clones in this sample may be carry-over from other donors' samples.

This clonotype was counted many times. The rearrangement joins TRBV7-2 to TRBJ2-1; D unclear. There are 12 residues in the CDR3. Germline CDR1 reads SGHTA; CDR2 reads FQGNSA. With 3 bases removed from V and 11 bases from J, the gap between germline ends came to 11 bases. The CDR3 DNA is TGTGCCAGCAGCTTCAAAGGACCCCAGCAGTTCTTC. It encodes CASSFKGPQQFF.

In its sample, this clonotype was seen many times. The rearrangement joins TRBV28 to TRBJ2-5; unclear D gene. Trimming removed 2 bases at V and 2 bases at J, with 6 bases between. This CDR3 contains 13 residues. Germline lookup yields CDR1 MDHEN and CDR2 SYDVKM. CDR3 in amino acids: CASSLAAQETQYF. CDR3 sequence (DNA): TGTGCCAGCAGTTTAGCGGCACAAGAGACCCAGTACTTC. The complete variable domain, with remaining parts taken from reference TRBV28 and TRBJ2-5, reads DVKVTQSSRYLVKRTGEKVFLECVQDMDHENMFWYRQDPGLGLRLIYFSYDVKMKEKGDIPEGYSVSREKKERFSLILESASTNQTSMYLCASSLAAQETQYFGPGTRLLVL.

The chain recombines TRBV20-1 with TRBJ2-7; TRBD2 is a possible D gene (6 bases). Deletions cut 3 bases from V and 1 base from J, with 10 bases between. This CDR3 has 13 amino acids. CDR1 DFQATT and CDR2 SNEGSKA come from the germline V gene (reference sequence). The CDR3 nucleotides read TGCAGTGCTAGCGGGAGCGGGTCCTACGAGCAGTACGTC. Protein sequence: CSASGSGSYEQYV.

This clonotype appeared a few times. The chain couples TRBV12-3 or TRBV12-4 to TRBJ1-3; 9 bases match TRBD1. J gave up 0 bases and V 5 bases, and 11 bases lay outside the gene matches. This CDR3 has 18 amino acids. In DNA, the CDR3 is TGTGCCAGCAGTCGGGAGACCGGGACAGGGCGCTCTGGAAACACCATATATTTT. It yields the protein CASSRETGTGRSGNTIYF.

This chain connects TRBV5-3 to TRBJ1-5; D gene unclear. TRBV5-3 is designated an ORF whose function remains uncertain. This CDR3 contains 13 residues. V was shortened by 4 bases and J by 4 bases, with 9 bases between the two germline ends. In nucleotides, the CDR3 is TGTGCCAGAAGCGCAGCGTGTAATCAGCCCCAGCATTTT. Its translation is CARSAACNQPQHF.

CDR3 amino acids: CATGTGSSGNTIYF. CDR3 nucleotide sequence: TGTGCCACGGGGACAGGGAGCTCTGGAAACACCATATATTTT. The gene calls are TRBV6-1 and TRBJ1-3; 9 bases map to TRBD1. The junction had 4 bases not matched to a gene; V was cut back by 10 bases and J by 0 bases. The V gene's germline CDR1 is MNHNS and CDR2 SASEGT. The CDR3 loop spans 14 amino acids.

The CDR3 region is CASSYPGKDYEQYF. Here the CDR3 DNA reads TGTGCCAGCAGTTACCCGGGAAAGGACTACGAGCAGTACTTC. This sequence joins TRBV6-6 and TRBJ2-7; a possible D gene is TRBD2 (5 bases). The CDR3 covers 14 residues. V was shortened by 2 bases and J by 3 bases, with 11 bases between the two germline ends. The germline V gene encodes CDR1 MNHNY and CDR2 SVGAGI (reference sequence).

The rearrangement uses TRBV4-1 and TRBJ1-6; 8 bases map to TRBD1. Germline CDR1 reads MGHRA; CDR2 reads YSYEKL. The CDR3 length is 16 residues. J gave up 10 bases and V 1 base, and 9 bases lay outside the gene matches. CDR3 bases: TGCGCCAGCAGCCAAGGTGTGGACAGGGCGAACTCACCCCTCCACTTT. This gives the protein CASSQGVDRANSPLHF.

This clonotype was seen a few times. The genes are TRBV28 and TRBJ2-7; 10 nucleotides line up with TRBD2. The germline CDR1 and CDR2 sequences are MDHEN and SYDVKM. CDR3 size: 15 residues. Trimming removed 6 bases from V and 7 bases from J; junction bases left unmatched: 12. The CDR3 is CASSSLLAGVQEQYF. DNA of the CDR3: TGTGCCAGCAGCTCCCTGCTAGCGGGAGTGCAAGAGCAGTACTTC.

This clonotype was picked up many times. The rearrangement uses TRBV6-2 or TRBV6-3 and TRBJ2-3, with 10 positions matching TRBD2. This CDR3 contains 14 residues. Germline lookup yields CDR1 MNHEY and CDR2 SVGEGT. V was pared by 6 bases and J by 5 bases, with 5 bases of the junction left unmatched. The CDR3 region is CASSLAGAGDTQYF. The DNA for the CDR3 is TGTGCCAGCAGCCTAGCGGGAGCTGGAGATACGCAGTATTTT.

This clonotype was observed at least ten times. Relative to the germline gene, one junction end is altered; a read error may explain this. The chain joins TRBV28 to TRBJ2-1; D is ambiguous. The CDR3 spans 13 residues. Germline V gene sequence: CDR1 MDHEN, CDR2 SYDVKM. The CDR3 DNA reads as TGTGCCAGTAGTTTGTCCCGTTACAATGAGCAGTTCTTC. It specifies CASSLSRYNEQFF.

This chain uses TRBV19 with TRBJ1-5; D perhaps matches TRBD1 (6 bases). Germline-derived CDR1 and CDR2 are LNHDA and SQIVND (reference sequence). V gave up 7 bases and J gave up 3 bases, with 22 bases separating them. The CDR3 loop spans 17 amino acids. The CDR3 loop reads CASTFAGGTGLNQPQHF. In DNA form, the CDR3 reads TGTGCCAGTACCTTCGCGGGGGGTACAGGGCTCAATCAGCCCCAGCATTTT.

This clonotype has more than one count but fewer than ten. The rearrangement links TRBV5-6 to TRBJ1-3; TRBD1 agrees at 7 bases. The CDR3 is made up of 15 amino acids. Germline loops: CDR1 SGHDT, CDR2 YYEEEE. V lost 4 bases and J lost 2; bases outside the gene matches: 6. Written as DNA, the CDR3 is TGTGCCAGCAGCCCCATGGACAGGACTGGAAACACCATATATTTT. Amino acid sequence: CASSPMDRTGNTIYF.

The chain combines TRBV20-1 with TRBJ1-5; D is ambiguous. Germline V gives CDR1 DFQATT, CDR2 SNEGSKA (reference sequence). The CDR3 totals 14 residues. Trimming removed 3 bases at V and 4 bases at J, with 13 bases between. This CDR3 is CSARPPTGNQPQHF. The CDR3 DNA is TGCAGTGCTAGGCCTCCGACGGGGAATCAGCCCCAGCATTTT.

The genes are TRBV6-6 and TRBJ2-5, with D possibly called TRBD1 or TRBD2 (6 bases each). Trimming shortened V by 6 bases and J by 3 bases, and 17 bases separated the two germline ends. The CDR3 extends over 15 amino acids. Germline CDR1 is MNHNY and CDR2 is SVGAGI (reference sequence). The CDR3 region has the DNA TGTGCCAGCAGCCTCCTGGGGGGCGCCGAAGAGACCCAGTACTTC. Translation gives CASSLLGGAEETQYF.

This clonotype appeared once. The chain joins TRBV9 to TRBJ1-4; TRBD1 aligns across 7 bases. CDR1 is SGDLS, CDR2 YYNGEE, per germline. The V segment lost 4 bases and the J segment 4 bases; nucleotides outside the gene matches: 7. The CDR3 is 15 residues long. The CDR3 spells CASSPGTEYNEKLFF. The CDR3 coding sequence is TGTGCCAGCAGCCCCGGGACAGAATATAATGAAAAACTGTTTTTT.

The chain is built from TRBV7-9 and TRBJ2-1, with D tentatively TRBD1 (5 bases). Trimming took off 0 bases at V and 7 bases at J, with 10 bases between the two ends. Germline-derived CDR1 and CDR2 are SEHNR and FQNEAQ (reference sequence). This CDR3 has 14 residues. The CDR3 loop reads CASSLAQGRNEQFF. CDR3 bases: TGTGCCAGCAGCTTAGCCCAGGGTAGGAATGAGCAGTTCTTC.

This clonotype was seen a few times. The chain joins TRBV7-6 to TRBJ1-5; TRBD1 is a possible D gene (6 bases). Germline V gene sequence: CDR1 SGHVS, CDR2 FNYEAQ. The CDR3 has 15 amino acids. V shed 1 base and J shed 8 bases, with 15 bases lying between them. The DNA of the CDR3 is TGTGCCAGCAGCTTAGGGGGGGGCCTCTCCGAGCCCCAGCATTTT. Protein sequence: CASSLGGGLSEPQHF.

The chain is built from TRBV6-6 and TRBJ1-2, with D maybe TRBD1 (6 bases). V lost 7 bases and J 4 bases, leaving 22 bases between the germline ends. CDR3 size: 16 residues. CDR1 and CDR2 (germline): MNHNY, SVGAGI (reference sequence). CDR3 protein: CASTRKIRQDSYGYTF. Written as DNA, the CDR3 is TGTGCCAGCACCAGGAAGATACGACAGGATTCCTATGGCTACACCTTC.

This clonotype was seen at least ten times. The chain couples TRBV7-8 to TRBJ2-1; 7 nucleotides agree with TRBD2. V shed 3 bases and J 2 bases; nucleotides not matched to a gene: 4. The germline CDR1 and CDR2 sequences are SGHVS and FQNEAQ. The CDR3 is made up of 15 amino acids. CDR3 amino acids: CASSFGGRAYNEQFF. The CDR3 coding sequence is TGTGCCAGCAGCTTTGGAGGGAGGGCCTACAATGAGCAGTTCTTC.

This clonotype was counted only a few times. The chain combines TRBV4-1 with TRBJ2-1; no clear D. Germline V gene lookup returns CDR1 MGHRA and CDR2 YSYEKL. The CDR3 consists of 16 residues. The ends were cut back, 0 bases at V and 4 bases at J, with 13 bases in the middle. This chain's CDR3 is CASSQEGLGPYNEQFF. Here the CDR3 DNA reads TGCGCCAGCAGCCAAGAGGGTCTAGGACCTTACAATGAGCAGTTCTTC.

The chain couples TRBV12-5 to TRBJ2-1, with 10 bases identical to TRBD1. The CDR3 is 15 residues long. V lost 2 bases, J lost 9 bases, and 7 bases stayed unmatched. Germline V lookup: CDR1 LGHNT, CDR2 FRNRAP. The CDR3 sequence is CASGLWDRGQSEQFF. DNA of the CDR3: TGTGCTAGTGGTTTGTGGGACAGGGGCCAGAGTGAGCAGTTCTTC.